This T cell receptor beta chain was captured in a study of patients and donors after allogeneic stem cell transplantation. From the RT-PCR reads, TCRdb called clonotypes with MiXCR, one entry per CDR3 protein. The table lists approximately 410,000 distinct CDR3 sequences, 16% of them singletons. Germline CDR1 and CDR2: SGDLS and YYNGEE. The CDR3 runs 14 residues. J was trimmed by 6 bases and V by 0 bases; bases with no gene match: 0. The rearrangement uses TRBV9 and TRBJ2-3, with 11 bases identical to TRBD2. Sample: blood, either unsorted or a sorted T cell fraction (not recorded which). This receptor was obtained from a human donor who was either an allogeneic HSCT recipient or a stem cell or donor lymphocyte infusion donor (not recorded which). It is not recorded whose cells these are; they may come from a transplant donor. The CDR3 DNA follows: TGTGCCAGCAGCGTAGGGACTAGCGGGGATACGCAGTATTTT. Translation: CASSVGTSGDTQYF.